Below are 15 T cell receptor beta chains sequenced from a single sample in a study of patients and donors after allogeneic stem cell transplantation. TCRdb re-derived calls from the RT-PCR reads in MiXCR, one entry per CDR3 protein. Of approximately 9,000 distinct CDR3 sequences listed, about 4% are singletons. Sequenced sample: blood, either unsorted or a sorted T cell fraction (not recorded which). Receptor source: a human donor who was either an allogeneic HSCT recipient or a stem cell or donor lymphocyte infusion donor (not recorded which). It is not recorded whose cells these are; they may come from a transplant donor.

This clonotype was counted between two and nine times. The V gene is TRBV20-1, the J gene TRBJ1-4, with no clear D. Trimming removed 1 base at V and 10 bases at J, with 16 bases between. The germline CDR1 and CDR2 sequences are DFQATT and SNEGSKA (reference sequence). This CDR3 spans 14 amino acids. CDR3 in amino acids: CSARVGEGYGKLFF. In DNA form, the CDR3 reads TGCAGTGCTAGAGTTGGGGAGGGATACGGAAAACTGTTTTTT.

This clonotype was found a few times. The rearrangement joins TRBV18 to TRBJ2-2; 7 nucleotides line up with TRBD2. The V segment lost 1 base and the J segment 1 base; nucleotides outside the gene matches: 3. The length of the CDR3 is 16 residues. CDR1 is KGHSH and CDR2 is LQKENI in the germline V gene. DNA for the CDR3: TGTGCCAGCTCACCACTAGCGGGCCTGAACACCGGGGAGCTGTTTTTT. Residues: CASSPLAGLNTGELFF. The whole variable domain, remainder taken from reference TRBV18 and TRBJ2-2, is NAGVMQNPRHLVRRRGQEARLRCSPMKGHSHVYWYRQLPEEGLKFMVYLQKENIIDESGMPKERFSAEFPKEGPSILRIQQVVRGDSAAYFCASSPLAGLNTGELFFGEGSRLTVL.

This clonotype was recorded at least ten times. J is TRBJ1-5 and V is TRBV7-9; D is uncertain. This CDR3 has 14 amino acids. The V end was cut by 0 bases, the J end by 0 bases, with 3 bases between. Germline V gene lookup returns CDR1 SEHNR and CDR2 FQNEAQ (reference sequence). The CDR3 coding sequence is TGTGCCAGCAGCTTAGCCAGTAGCAATCAGCCCCAGCATTTT. It specifies CASSLASSNQPQHF.

The chain has TRBV7-9 and TRBJ2-7; no reliable D call. V gave up 1 base and J gave up 6 bases, with 7 bases separating them. Germline CDR1 reads SEHNR; CDR2 reads FQNEAQ (reference sequence). The CDR3 is 12 residues long. CDR3 bases: TGTGCCAGCAGCTTAGGTGGTTCCGAGCAGTACTTC. Protein sequence: CASSLGGSEQYF.

This clonotype was seen repeatedly, ten times or more. DNA for the CDR3: TGTGCCACCAGTGATAGCGCTTTCAATGAGCAGTTCTTC. As protein: CATSDSAFNEQFF. The V gene is TRBV24-1, the J gene TRBJ2-1; no clear D gene. V was pared by 3 bases and J by 6 bases, with 8 bases between. Per germline, CDR1 KGHDR and CDR2 SFDVKD. This CDR3 spans 13 amino acids.

The sample holds many counts of this clonotype. The J gene is TRBJ2-1, the V gene TRBV28; possible D gene TRBD2, 7 bases. The germline CDR1 and CDR2 sequences are MDHEN and SYDVKM. This CDR3 has 17 residues. The germline V and J ends were trimmed by 1 base and 3 bases, with 16 bases remaining between them. In DNA form, the CDR3 reads TGTGCCAGCAGTTTATCCACCTGGGGGGGCTTCTACAATGAGCAGTTCTTC. Residues: CASSLSTWGGFYNEQFF.

This clonotype was recorded at least ten times. This chain uses TRBV7-2 with TRBJ1-1; D gene unclear. CDR3 size: 13 residues. The germline V gene encodes CDR1 SGHTA and CDR2 FQGNSA. The V and J ends lost 2 bases and 6 bases respectively, with 10 bases between them. Here the CDR3 reads CASSLTRSAEAFF. The CDR3 coding sequence is TGTGCCAGCAGCTTAACCAGGAGCGCTGAAGCTTTCTTT.

This clonotype came up many times. J is TRBJ1-1 and V is TRBV11-3; TRBD1 is a possible D gene (6 bases). Looked up from germline, CDR1 is SGHNT and CDR2 is YENEEA. The germline V and J ends were trimmed by 0 bases and 3 bases, with 20 bases remaining between them. The CDR3 runs to 18 residues. Here the CDR3 reads CASSLDLLRTGKDTEAFF. CDR3 nucleotide sequence: TGTGCCAGCAGCTTAGACTTGTTGCGAACAGGGAAAGACACTGAAGCTTTCTTT.

At least ten counts were recorded for this clonotype. The gene calls are TRBV7-8 and TRBJ1-5; D not certain. Between the trimmed V and J ends, which lost 5 bases and 4 bases, there was a span of 15 bases. Germline V CDR1 and CDR2: SGHVS, FQNEAQ. The CDR3 has 15 residues. CDR3 protein: CASSTLSHTNQPQHF. The CDR3 bases are TGTGCCAGCAGCACCCTGTCACACACGAATCAGCCCCAGCATTTT.

This clonotype was detected many times. The rearrangement uses TRBV28 and TRBJ1-5; 9 bases line up with TRBD1. Germline values: CDR1 MDHEN, CDR2 SYDVKM. V lost 10 bases and J lost 2; bases outside the gene matches: 12. This CDR3 is 16 amino acids long. CDR3 bases: TGTGCCATCAGACAGGGGGGCCCGGTGGGCAATCAGCCCCAGCATTTT. Amino acid sequence: CAIRQGGPVGNQPQHF.

At least ten counts were recorded for this clonotype. One junction end disagrees with the germline gene, perhaps due to a read error. The chain has TRBV20-1 and TRBJ2-1; 10 nucleotides line up with TRBD1. The germline CDR1 and CDR2 sequences are DFQATT and SNEGSKA (reference sequence). The CDR3 consists of 18 residues. The CDR3 loop reads CSARGTGVFRLHNNEQFF. The CDR3 nucleotides are TGCAGTGCCAGAGGGACAGGGGTCTTTAGACTACATAACAATGAGCAGTTCTTC.

This clonotype was detected ten times or more. This chain links TRBV11-2 with TRBJ2-2; D uncertain. The CDR3 runs 13 residues. V lost 2 bases to trimming and J lost 4 bases, with 5 bases between them. Germline V gene lookup returns CDR1 SGHAT and CDR2 FQNNGV. CDR3 sequence: CASSLSPTGELFF. CDR3 bases: TGTGCCAGCAGCTTATCTCCCACCGGGGAGCTGTTTTTT.

This clonotype ranks as medium-sized. This chain uses TRBV3-1 with TRBJ1-5; D remains unclear. The germline V and J ends were trimmed by 3 bases and 4 bases, with 7 bases remaining between them. Germline V gives CDR1 LGHDT, CDR2 YNNKEL (reference sequence). The CDR3 has 13 amino acids. CDR3 loop: CASSQDTNQPQHF. For the CDR3, the DNA is TGTGCCAGCAGCCAGGATACAAATCAGCCCCAGCATTTT.

Ten or more counts support this clonotype. The V and J genes are TRBV12-3 or TRBV12-4 and TRBJ2-3, with D unclear. The CDR3 is made up of 15 amino acids. The V end lost 2 bases, the J end lost 5 bases, and 14 bases lay between the germline ends. The CDR3 nucleotides are TGTGCCAGCAGTTTAATAGCCGGAGTGCTAGATACGCAGTATTTT. Its protein product is CASSLIAGVLDTQYF.

This clonotype is judged large. V gene TRBV7-9 combines with J gene TRBJ1-1; 9 positions match TRBD1. The germline V gene encodes CDR1 SEHNR and CDR2 FQNEAQ (reference sequence). The CDR3 totals 13 residues. With V trimmed by 1 base and J by 8 bases, 2 bases remained unmatched. In DNA form, the CDR3 reads TGTGCCAGCAGCTTAGAACAGGGGGCCGAAGCTTTCTTT. Encoded protein: CASSLEQGAEAFF.